Sequencing of this T cell receptor (beta chain) was carried out in a study of human T cells and chemical hapten exposure. Study information: There were per-sample TCR yield variations, arising mainly from small pooled library volume differences. Study findings and constraints: There were significantly more large CDR3 similarity clusters among expanded TCRs than among controls.

Comments on this clonotype: Its antigen is undetermined.

What the library attached to individual cDNA molecules were unique molecular identifiers. TCRdb independently ran MiXCR on the RACE reads; one entry per CDR3 protein. Here the sample spans more than 150,000 distinct CDR3 sequences, 14% being singletons. Described time point: patch test 1, 2 weeks after DPC sensitization. This sample's treatment: therapeutic diphenylcyclopropenone sensitization with weekly scalp DPC. Blood collection happened ahead of applying each patch test. The sequences come from whole blood, collected in connection with sensitization to the hapten diphenylcyclopropenone (DPC). This sequence originates from a woman aged 25-40 years with alopecia areata. Some clones in this sample may be carry-over from other donors' samples.

The CDR3 here is CASSIDRSSYEQYF. CDR3 bases: TGCGCCAGCAGCATCGACAGGAGCTCCTACGAGCAGTACTTC. This chain connects TRBV5-1 to TRBJ2-7; tentative D call: TRBD1 (6 bases). V lost 4 bases, J lost 0 bases, and 11 bases lay in between. Germline CDR1 SGHRS, CDR2 YFSETQ. The CDR3 is 14 amino acids. The full variable domain, rest sourced from reference TRBV5-1 and TRBJ2-7, is KAGVTQTPRYLIKTRGQQVTLSCSPISGHRSVSWYQQTPGQGLQFLFEYFSETQRNKGNFPGRFSGRQFSNSRSEMNVSTLELGDSALYLCASSIDRSSYEQYFGPGTRLTVT.